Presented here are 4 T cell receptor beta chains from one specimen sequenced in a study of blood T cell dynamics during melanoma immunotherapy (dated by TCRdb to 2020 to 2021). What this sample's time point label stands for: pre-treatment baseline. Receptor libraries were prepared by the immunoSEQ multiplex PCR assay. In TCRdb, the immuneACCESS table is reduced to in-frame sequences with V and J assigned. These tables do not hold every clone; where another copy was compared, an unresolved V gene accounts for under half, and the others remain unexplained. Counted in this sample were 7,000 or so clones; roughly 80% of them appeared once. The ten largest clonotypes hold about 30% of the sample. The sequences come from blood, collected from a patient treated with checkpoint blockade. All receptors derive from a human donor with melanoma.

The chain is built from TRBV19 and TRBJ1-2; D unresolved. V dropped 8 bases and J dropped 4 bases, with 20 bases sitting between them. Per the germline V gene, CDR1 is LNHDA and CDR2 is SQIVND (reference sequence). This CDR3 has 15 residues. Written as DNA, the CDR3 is TGTGCCAGTGGGGTAACACGGGCCGAGGGCTATGGCTACACCTTC. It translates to CASGVTRAEGYGYTF.

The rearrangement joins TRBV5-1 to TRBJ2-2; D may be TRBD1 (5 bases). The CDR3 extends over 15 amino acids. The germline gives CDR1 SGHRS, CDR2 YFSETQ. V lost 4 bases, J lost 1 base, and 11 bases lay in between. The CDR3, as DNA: TGCGCCAGCAGCCGAGTAACAGGGAACACCGGGGAGCTGTTTTTT. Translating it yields CASSRVTGNTGELFF.

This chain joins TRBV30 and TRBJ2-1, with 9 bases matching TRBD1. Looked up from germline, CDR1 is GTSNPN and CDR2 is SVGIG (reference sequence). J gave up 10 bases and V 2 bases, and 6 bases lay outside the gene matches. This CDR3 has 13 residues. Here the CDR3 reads CAWSSTGGGEQFF. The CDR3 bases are TGTGCCTGGAGTTCGACAGGGGGAGGAGAGCAGTTCTTC.

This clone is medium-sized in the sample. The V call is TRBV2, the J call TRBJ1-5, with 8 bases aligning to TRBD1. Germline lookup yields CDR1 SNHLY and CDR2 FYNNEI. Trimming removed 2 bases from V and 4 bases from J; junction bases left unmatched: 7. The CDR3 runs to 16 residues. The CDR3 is CASSELMTGENQPQHF. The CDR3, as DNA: TGTGCCAGCAGTGAACTCATGACAGGGGAAAATCAGCCCCAGCATTTT.